The clone carrying this TCR beta chain was detected only a few times. This sample is part of a study of blood T cell repertoires in COVID-19. Study-level information: Specimens from acute and convalescent COVID-19 originated in the United States, Italy and Spain.

Clones were sequenced by immunoSEQ multiplex PCR, and TCRdb holds only the in-frame ones, with some missing. Among approximately 190,000 clones listed, around 84% were seen once. V was clipped by 3 bases and J by 3 bases; unmatched bases: 8. This CDR3 has 16 amino acids. CDR1 MGHDK and CDR2 SYGVNS come from the germline V gene. V gene TRBV25-1 combines with J gene TRBJ1-2, with TRBD1 matching 9 bases. The sequenced sample was peripheral blood. The TCR originated in a human donor in a cohort sampled during active COVID-19. CDR3 nucleotide sequence: TGTGCCAGCAGTGACCCGACAGGGGGAGGGTACTATGGCTACACCTTC. It yields the protein CASSDPTGGGYYGYTF.